The rows below give T cell receptor beta chains drawn from one sample of a study of T cells after yellow fever vaccination. In TCRdb, the 5' RACE reads were re-called with MiXCR into one record per CDR3 protein. The table lists approximately 160,000 distinct CDR3 sequences, roughly a tenth of them singletons. This specimen was CD8+ T cells sorted from PBMCs, taken 45 days after the yellow fever booster vaccination. The source of these receptors is a man between 18 and 29 years old who received the YFV17D yellow fever vaccine. CDR3s include the opening cysteine and the closing phenylalanine or tryptophan. D genes are given only for firm matches. Not all rows give a size; the values are once, few, many and, for expanded clones, a class.

d_gene	v_gene	j_gene	abundance	CDR3aa
.	TRBV25-1	TRBJ2-5	many	CASSGRDQGETQYF
.	TRBV12-3/TRBV12-4	TRBJ2-7	many	CASSLGKVEQYF
.	TRBV27	TRBJ2-1	.	CASSLEGGNEQFF
.	TRBV4-1	TRBJ2-1	.	CASSQERAGLLDEQFF
TRBD1	TRBV29-1	TRBJ2-7	.	CSVVAPSDRIDYEQYF
.	TRBV6-6	TRBJ2-5	few	CASRETYQETQYF
TRBD2	TRBV12-3/TRBV12-4	TRBJ2-3	many	CASSYSGGASRTDTQYF
.	TRBV6-2/TRBV6-3	TRBJ2-5	few	CASSYPMGHHQETQYF
.	TRBV29-1	TRBJ2-3	.	CSATPSDTQYF
.	TRBV30	TRBJ1-1	.	CAWSPGVVEAFF
.	TRBV11-2	TRBJ2-7	.	CASSFRVYEQYF
TRBD1	TRBV6-5	TRBJ2-7	.	CASSFHRDRVSYEQYF
.	TRBV4-3	TRBJ2-7	many	CASSQDQGTPPGEQYF
.	TRBV27	TRBJ2-4	.	CASSWTAKNIQYF
TRBD2	TRBV27	TRBJ2-7	few	CASSLTSVHEQYF
TRBD2	TRBV5-1	TRBJ2-3	.	CASSLLSGGTDTQYF
.	TRBV6-5	TRBJ2-1	.	CASSLWVSAYNEQFF
TRBD2	TRBV6-2/TRBV6-3	TRBJ2-3	.	CASSYPLWTSGGEF
.	TRBV7-2	TRBJ1-1	few	CASSLEIGGGTEAFF
.	TRBV4-1	TRBJ2-2	.	CASSRLMSDGLRGELFF
TRBD2	TRBV7-8	TRBJ2-3	many	CASSSRTSGGEDTQYF
.	TRBV29-1	TRBJ2-1	.	CSVGSRGYEQFF
TRBD1	TRBV7-9	TRBJ1-1	.	CASSFPDRRNTEAFF
.	TRBV12-3/TRBV12-4	TRBJ2-7	many	CASSRPVGDSSYEQYF
.	TRBV27	TRBJ1-6	many	CATSNYNSPLHF
TRBD1	TRBV5-5	TRBJ1-5	.	CASSTGTGNQPQHF
.	TRBV6-2/TRBV6-3	TRBJ2-3	many	CASSTGEATDTQYF
.	TRBV7-8	TRBJ2-2	few	CASSLRRVDTGELFF
.	TRBV5-1	TRBJ2-3	many	CASSFEGGSVDTQYF
.	TRBV29-1	TRBJ1-2	.	CSVRDRGGYTF
TRBD1	TRBV5-1	TRBJ1-2	.	CASSLGTGEGGYTF
TRBD2	TRBV3-1	TRBJ2-1	few	CASSQDGLAGGLFNEQFF
.	TRBV23-1	TRBJ2-1	.	CASSHVRSGYNEQFF
.	TRBV6-6	TRBJ1-1	.	CASSYSRQAEGAFF
.	TRBV27	TRBJ2-5	few	CASSPRWLQETQYF
TRBD2	TRBV18	TRBJ2-3	.	CASSPPAGGWTDTQYF
TRBD1	TRBV7-9	TRBJ1-1	.	CASSWTGSANTEAFF
TRBD1	TRBV10-3	TRBJ1-6	many	CAISDSGQAVPLHF
.	TRBV15	TRBJ2-5	many	CATSVDSTETQYF
TRBD2	TRBV7-2	TRBJ2-6	few	CASSLGRGRISGANVLTF
TRBD1	TRBV5-1	TRBJ1-6	.	CASSKGQKNSPLHF
TRBD1	TRBV6-2/TRBV6-3	TRBJ2-2	few	CASSWDREDTGELFF
TRBD1	TRBV7-4	TRBJ1-1	many	CASSQANEGGRRNTEAFF
TRBD1	TRBV9	TRBJ2-3	few	CASSAMTGVLFTDTQYF
TRBD1	TRBV25-1	TRBJ2-4	.	CASSTRTGPAKNIQYF
.	TRBV6-2/TRBV6-3	TRBJ2-1	many	CASSLLGEQFF
TRBD2	TRBV12-3/TRBV12-4	TRBJ2-5	many	CASSPGLAGVQYF
.	TRBV7-8	TRBJ2-1	.	CASSLRGGEAYNEQFF
TRBD2	TRBV5-6	TRBJ2-1	.	CASSLAWRGSPYNEQFF
.	TRBV4-2	TRBJ1-6	.	CASSPGASERSPLHF
.	TRBV6-5	TRBJ2-7	many	CASSTGSPEQYF
.	TRBV20-1	TRBJ2-1	.	CSARLPSSWGAHNEQFF
.	TRBV11-2	TRBJ1-3	.	CASSLWRGSGNTIYF
.	TRBV11-2	TRBJ2-7	.	CASSLAAFYEQYF
.	TRBV27	TRBJ1-1	.	CASSDQGGRTEAFF
.	TRBV9	TRBJ2-7	many	CASSPHRFSYEQYF
.	TRBV27	TRBJ2-5	few	CASSLVPGETQYF
TRBD1	TRBV7-9	TRBJ2-7	few	CASSSTGGGLVEQYF
.	TRBV7-9	TRBJ2-3	many	CASRYTGFPDTQYF
.	TRBV7-8	TRBJ1-5	.	CASSRTGVRRSNQPQHF